This section outlines one TCR beta chain sequence together with its context. This CDR3 spans 15 amino acids. Germline V gene lookup returns CDR1 SGHTA and CDR2 FQGNSA. The V gene end was trimmed by 4 bases and the J gene end by 4 bases; junction bases not matched to a gene: 4. This sample is drawn from a study of blood T cell repertoires in COVID-19. Data came from immunoSEQ multiplex PCR; TCRdb stores just in-frame clones and leaves some out. There are 200,000 to 250,000 clones in the sample; around 89% occur only once, and under 3.5% lies in the top ten. This chain connects TRBV7-2 to TRBJ1-4; TRBD1 aligns across 9 bases. Sequencing used PBMCs or T cells enriched from blood (not recorded which). The clonotype was recovered from a woman younger than 35 in a cohort exposed to, infected with or recovered from COVID-19 (not recorded which). Here the CDR3 reads CASSSLTGGNEKLFF. The CDR3 nucleotides are TGTGCCAGCAGCTCCCTGACAGGGGGTAATGAAAAACTGTTTTTT.